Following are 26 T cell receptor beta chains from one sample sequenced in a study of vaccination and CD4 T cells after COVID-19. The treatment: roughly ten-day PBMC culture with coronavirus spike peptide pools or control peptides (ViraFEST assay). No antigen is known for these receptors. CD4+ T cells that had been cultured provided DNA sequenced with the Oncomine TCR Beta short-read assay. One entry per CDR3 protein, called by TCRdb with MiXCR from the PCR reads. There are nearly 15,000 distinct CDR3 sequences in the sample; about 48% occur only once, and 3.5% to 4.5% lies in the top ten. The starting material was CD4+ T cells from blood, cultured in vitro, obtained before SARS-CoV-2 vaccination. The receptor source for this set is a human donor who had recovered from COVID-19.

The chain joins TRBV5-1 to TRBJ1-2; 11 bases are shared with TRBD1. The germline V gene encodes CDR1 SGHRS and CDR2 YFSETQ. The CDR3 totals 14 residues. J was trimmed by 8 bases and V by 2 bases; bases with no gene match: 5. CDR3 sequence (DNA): TGCGCCAGCAGCTTCGGACAGGGGGCTGGGGGCTACACCTTC. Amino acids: CASSFGQGAGGYTF.

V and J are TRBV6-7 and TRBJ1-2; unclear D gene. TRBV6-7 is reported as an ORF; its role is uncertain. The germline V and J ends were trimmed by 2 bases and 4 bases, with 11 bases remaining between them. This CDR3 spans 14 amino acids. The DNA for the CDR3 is TGTGCCAGCAGTTACCCCGGGGAGGGCTATGGCTACACCTTC. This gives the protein CASSYPGEGYGYTF.

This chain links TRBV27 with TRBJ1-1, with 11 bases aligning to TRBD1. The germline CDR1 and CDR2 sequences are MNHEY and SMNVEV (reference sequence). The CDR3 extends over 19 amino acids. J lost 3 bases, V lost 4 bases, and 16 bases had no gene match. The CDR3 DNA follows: TGTGCCAGCAGTTCACTTCCCGGGACAGGGGGAAGTCTTTACACTGAAGCTTTCTTT. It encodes CASSSLPGTGGSLYTEAFF.

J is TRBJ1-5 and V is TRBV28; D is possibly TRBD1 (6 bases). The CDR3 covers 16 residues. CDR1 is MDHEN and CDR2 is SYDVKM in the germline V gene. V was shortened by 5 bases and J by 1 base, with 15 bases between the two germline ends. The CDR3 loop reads CASSIARTESNQPQHF. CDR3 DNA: TGTGCCAGCAGTATCGCTCGGACAGAGAGCAATCAGCCCCAGCATTTT.

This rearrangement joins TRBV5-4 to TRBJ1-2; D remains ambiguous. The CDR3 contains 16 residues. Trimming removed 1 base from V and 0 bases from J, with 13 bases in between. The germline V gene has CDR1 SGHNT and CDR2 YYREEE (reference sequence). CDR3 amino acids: CASSLPGRGANYGYTF. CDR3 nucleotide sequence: TGTGCCAGCAGCTTGCCCGGGCGGGGAGCTAACTATGGCTACACCTTC.

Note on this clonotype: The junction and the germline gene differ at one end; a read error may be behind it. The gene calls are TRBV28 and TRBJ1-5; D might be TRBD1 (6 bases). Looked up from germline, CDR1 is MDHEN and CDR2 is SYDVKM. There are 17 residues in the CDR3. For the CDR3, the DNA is TGTGCCAGCACCCAGAGGCGAACTACAGGGATAGCGCAGCCCCAACATTTT. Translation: CASTQRRTTGIAQPQHF.

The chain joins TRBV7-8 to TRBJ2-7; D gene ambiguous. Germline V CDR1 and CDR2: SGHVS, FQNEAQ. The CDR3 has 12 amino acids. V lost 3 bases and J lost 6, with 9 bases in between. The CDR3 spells CASSFTRIEQYF. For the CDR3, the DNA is TGTGCCAGCAGCTTTACCAGGATCGAGCAGTACTTC.

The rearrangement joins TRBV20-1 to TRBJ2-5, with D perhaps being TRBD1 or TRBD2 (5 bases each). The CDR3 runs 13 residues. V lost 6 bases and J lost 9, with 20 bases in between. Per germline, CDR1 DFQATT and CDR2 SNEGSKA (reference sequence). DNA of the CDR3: TGCAGTGCGATTCCGGGACGGTTGTCGCCCCAGTACTTC. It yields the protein CSAIPGRLSPQYF.

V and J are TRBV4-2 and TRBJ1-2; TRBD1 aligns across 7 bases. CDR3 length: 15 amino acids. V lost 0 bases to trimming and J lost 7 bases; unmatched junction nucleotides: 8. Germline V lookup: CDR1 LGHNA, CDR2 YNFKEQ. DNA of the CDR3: TGTGCCAGCAGCCAAGATTTCGGGACAGTTTCTGGCTACACCTTC. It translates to CASSQDFGTVSGYTF.

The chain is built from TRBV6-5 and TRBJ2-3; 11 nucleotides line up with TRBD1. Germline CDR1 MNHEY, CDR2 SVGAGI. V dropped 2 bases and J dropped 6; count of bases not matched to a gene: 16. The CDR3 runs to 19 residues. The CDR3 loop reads CASSYVSPGQGDPSDTQYF. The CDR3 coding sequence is TGTGCCAGCAGTTACGTTAGCCCGGGACAGGGGGACCCGAGCGATACGCAGTATTTT.

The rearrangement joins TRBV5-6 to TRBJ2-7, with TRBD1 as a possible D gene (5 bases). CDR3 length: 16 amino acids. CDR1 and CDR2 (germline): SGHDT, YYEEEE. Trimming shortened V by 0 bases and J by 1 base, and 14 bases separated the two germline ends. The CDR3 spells CASSLAAVGRSYEQYF. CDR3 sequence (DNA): TGTGCCAGCAGCTTGGCCGCGGTGGGGCGATCCTACGAGCAGTACTTC.

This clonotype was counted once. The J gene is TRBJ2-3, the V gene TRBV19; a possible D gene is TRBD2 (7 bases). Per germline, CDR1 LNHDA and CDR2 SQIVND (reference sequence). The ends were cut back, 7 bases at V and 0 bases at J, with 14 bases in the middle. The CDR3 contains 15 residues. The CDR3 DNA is TGTGCCAGTAACCCCGGGGGGCCTAGCACAGATACGCAGTATTTT. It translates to CASNPGGPSTDTQYF.

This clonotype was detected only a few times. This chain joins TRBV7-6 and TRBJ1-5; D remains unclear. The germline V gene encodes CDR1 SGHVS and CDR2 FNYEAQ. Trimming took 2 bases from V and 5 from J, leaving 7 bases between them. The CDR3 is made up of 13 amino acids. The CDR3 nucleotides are TGTGCCAGCAGCTTATATATCGATCAGCCCCAGCATTTT. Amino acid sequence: CASSLYIDQPQHF.

The CDR3: CASSDAGSGNTIYF. Written as DNA, the CDR3 is TGTGCCAGCAGCGACGCCGGCTCTGGAAACACCATATATTTT. This chain connects TRBV7-9 to TRBJ1-3; D not resolved. This CDR3 spans 14 amino acids. The V end lost 5 bases, the J end lost 0 bases, and 8 bases lay between the germline ends. CDR1 is SEHNR, CDR2 FQNEAQ, per germline (reference sequence).

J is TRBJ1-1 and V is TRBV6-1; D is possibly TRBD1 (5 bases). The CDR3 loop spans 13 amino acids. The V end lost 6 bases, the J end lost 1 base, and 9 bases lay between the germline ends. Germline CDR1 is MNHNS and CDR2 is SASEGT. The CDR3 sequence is CASRDTGNTEAFF. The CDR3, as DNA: TGTGCCAGCAGGGATACAGGGAACACTGAAGCTTTCTTT.

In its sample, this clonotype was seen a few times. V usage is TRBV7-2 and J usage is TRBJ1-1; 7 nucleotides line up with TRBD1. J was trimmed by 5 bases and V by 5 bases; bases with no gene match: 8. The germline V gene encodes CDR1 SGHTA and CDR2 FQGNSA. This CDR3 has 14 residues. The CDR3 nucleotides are TGTGCCAGCAGCCCCCAATCGGACAGGACTGAAGCTTTCTTT. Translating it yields CASSPQSDRTEAFF.

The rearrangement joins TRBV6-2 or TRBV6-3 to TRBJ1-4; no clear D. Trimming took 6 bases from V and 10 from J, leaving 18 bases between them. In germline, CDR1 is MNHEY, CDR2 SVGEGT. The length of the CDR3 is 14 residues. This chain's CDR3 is CASRPAGREGKLFF. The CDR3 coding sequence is TGTGCCAGCAGGCCGGCAGGTCGGGAGGGAAAACTGTTTTTT.

CDR3 in amino acids: CASSQGSGVSSPLHF. As DNA, the CDR3 is TGTGCCAGCAGTCAAGGTTCCGGAGTAAGTTCACCCCTCCACTTT. The rearrangement uses TRBV27 and TRBJ1-6, with D hard to call. From germline, CDR1 is MNHEY and CDR2 SMNVEV (reference sequence). V gave up 5 bases and J gave up 9 bases, with 17 bases separating them. This CDR3 contains 15 residues.

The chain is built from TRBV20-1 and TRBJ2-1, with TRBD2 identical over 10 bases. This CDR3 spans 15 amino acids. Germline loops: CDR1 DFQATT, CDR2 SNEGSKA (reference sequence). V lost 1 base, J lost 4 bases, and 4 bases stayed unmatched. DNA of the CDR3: TGCAGTGCTAGAGGCGGACTAGCGGCATACAATGAGCAGTTCTTC. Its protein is CSARGGLAAYNEQFF.

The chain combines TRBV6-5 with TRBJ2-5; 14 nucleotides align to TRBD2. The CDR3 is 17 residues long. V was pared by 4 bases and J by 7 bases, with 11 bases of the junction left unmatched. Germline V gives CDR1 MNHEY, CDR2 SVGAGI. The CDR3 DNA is TGTGCCAGCAGTTTGAGTGTGACTAGCGGGGGGGTAGCGACCCAGTACTTC. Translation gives CASSLSVTSGGVATQYF.

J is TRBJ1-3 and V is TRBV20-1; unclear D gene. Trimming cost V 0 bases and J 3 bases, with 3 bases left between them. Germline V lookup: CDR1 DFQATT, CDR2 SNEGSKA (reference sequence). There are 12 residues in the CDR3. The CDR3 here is CSARDDGNTIYF. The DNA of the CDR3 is TGCAGTGCTAGAGATGATGGAAACACCATATATTTT.

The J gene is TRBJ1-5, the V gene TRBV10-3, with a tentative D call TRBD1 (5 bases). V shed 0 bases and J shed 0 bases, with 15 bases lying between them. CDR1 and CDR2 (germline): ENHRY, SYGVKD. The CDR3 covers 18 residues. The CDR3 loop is CAISESGGAGSSNQPQHF. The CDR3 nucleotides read TGTGCCATCAGTGAGTCGGGAGGGGCAGGGTCTAGCAATCAGCCCCAGCATTTT.

The CDR3 region has the DNA TGCGCCAGCAGTGACGGGGGAGGGGGCGCGAGTGAGACCCAGTACTTC. This translates into CASSDGGGGASETQYF. This chain uses TRBV10-2 with TRBJ2-5, with D perhaps assigned TRBD1 or TRBD2 (7 bases each). The CDR3 has 16 residues. V gave up 3 bases and J gave up 5 bases, with 19 bases separating them. Germline-derived CDR1 and CDR2 are WSHSY and SAAADI.

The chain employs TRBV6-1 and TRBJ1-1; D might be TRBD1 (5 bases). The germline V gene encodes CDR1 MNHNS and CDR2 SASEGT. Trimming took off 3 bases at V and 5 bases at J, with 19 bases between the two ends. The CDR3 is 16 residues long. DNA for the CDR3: TGTGCCAGCAGTGATCAGGTGGATTGGGGGGAGACTGAAGCTTTCTTT. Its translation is CASSDQVDWGETEAFF.

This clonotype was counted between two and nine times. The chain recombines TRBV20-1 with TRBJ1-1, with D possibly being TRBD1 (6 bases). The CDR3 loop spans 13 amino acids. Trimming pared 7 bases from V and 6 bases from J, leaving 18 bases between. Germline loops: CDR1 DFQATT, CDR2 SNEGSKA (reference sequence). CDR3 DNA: TGCAGTGTGGGGCAAGGGGGGGCTCCTGAAGCTTTCTTT. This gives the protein CSVGQGGAPEAFF.

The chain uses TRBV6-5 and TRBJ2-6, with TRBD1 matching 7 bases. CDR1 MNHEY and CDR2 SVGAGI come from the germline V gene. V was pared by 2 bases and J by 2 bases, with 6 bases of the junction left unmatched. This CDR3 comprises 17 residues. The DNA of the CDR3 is TGTGCCAGCAGTTACGGTACAGGGGCAGCTGGGGCCAACGTCCTGACTTTC. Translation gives CASSYGTGAAGANVLTF.